Following are 10 T cell receptor beta chains from one sample sequenced in a study of blood T cell repertoires in COVID-19. TCRdb keeps only in-frame clones here, not all; method: immunoSEQ multiplex PCR. The sample holds some 200,000 clones; around 90% are singletons and the top ten take around 1.2%. The material sequenced was peripheral blood. The receptors derive from a man aged 30 to 45 with acute or convalescent COVID-19.

The V and J genes are TRBV15 and TRBJ1-1, with TRBD1 matching 8 bases. The germline V gene has CDR1 LNHNV and CDR2 YYDKDF (reference sequence). The CDR3 contains 15 residues. V dropped 1 base and J dropped 3; count of bases not matched to a gene: 4. CDR3 sequence: CATSRGGQVYTEAFF. As DNA, the CDR3 is TGTGCCACCAGCAGAGGGGGACAGGTCTACACTGAAGCTTTCTTT.

The J gene is TRBJ1-2, the V gene TRBV19; no reliable D call. The CDR3 sequence is 14 residues long. Germline V gene sequence: CDR1 LNHDA, CDR2 SQIVND (reference sequence). Trimming pared 1 base from V and 0 bases from J, leaving 6 bases between. The CDR3 sequence is CASSIGAANYGYTF. The CDR3 DNA is TGTGCCAGTAGTATAGGGGCAGCTAACTATGGCTACACCTTC.

The chain employs TRBV5-1 and TRBJ2-7, with 9 bases matching TRBD1. CDR3 length equals 15 residues. Germline lookup yields CDR1 SGHRS and CDR2 YFSETQ. The V segment lost 2 bases and the J segment 6 bases; nucleotides outside the gene matches: 9. The CDR3 protein is CASSLYRGRVSEQYF. CDR3 nucleotide sequence: TGCGCCAGCAGCTTATACAGGGGGCGAGTTAGCGAGCAGTACTTC.

This chain connects TRBV5-4 to TRBJ1-2; the match to TRBD1 covers 8 bases. Germline CDR1 reads SGHNT; CDR2 reads YYREEE (reference sequence). The CDR3 runs to 13 residues. Trimming removed 4 bases from V and 8 bases from J; junction bases left unmatched: 7. DNA of the CDR3: TGTGCCAGCAGCCTTGGACAGGGCGGGGGCTACACCTTC. Residues: CASSLGQGGGYTF.

The V and J genes are TRBV7-2 and TRBJ2-1, with TRBD2 as a possible D gene (5 bases). CDR1 and CDR2 from the germline V gene are SGHTA and FQGNSA. This CDR3 comprises 14 residues. Trimming removed 1 base at V and 3 bases at J, with 7 bases between. The CDR3 DNA is TGTGCCAGCAGCTTAGGAACTAGCTACAATGAGCAGTTCTTC. Protein product: CASSLGTSYNEQFF. The entire variable domain, with the rest obtained from reference TRBV7-2 and TRBJ2-1, is as follows: GAGVSQSPSNKVTEKGKDVELRCDPISGHTALYWYRQSLGQGLEFLIYFQGNSAPDKSGLPSDRFSAERTGGSVSTLTIQRTQQEDSAVYLCASSLGTSYNEQFFGPGTRLTVL.

The chain employs TRBV7-9 and TRBJ1-5; TRBD1 might be the D (6 bases). Germline CDR1 SEHNR, CDR2 FQNEAQ (reference sequence). Trimming removed 6 bases from V and 3 bases from J, with 12 bases in between. CDR3 size: 14 residues. The CDR3 DNA sequence: TGTGCCAGCAGTTCCGACAGGACCAATCAGCCCCAGCATTTT. Residues: CASSSDRTNQPQHF. Full variable domain (remainder filled in from reference TRBV7-9 and TRBJ1-5): DTGVSQNPRHKITKRGQNVTFRCDPISEHNRLYWYRQTLGQGPEFLTYFQNEAQLEKSRLLSDRFSAERPKGSFSTLEIQRTEQGDSAMYLCASSSDRTNQPQHFGDGTRLSIL.

This clone has a single count. The genes are TRBV19 and TRBJ1-2; 8 positions agree with TRBD1. CDR1 is LNHDA, CDR2 SQIVND, per germline (reference sequence). This CDR3 is 15 amino acids long. J lost 9 bases, V lost 8 bases, and 17 bases had no gene match. CDR3 bases: TGTGCCAGTGCACGTCACCTTACAGGGGGTATAAGCTACACCTTC. Its translation: CASARHLTGGISYTF.

This clone was seen a single time. V and J are TRBV18 and TRBJ2-5, with 9 bases fitting TRBD2. V lost 3 bases, J lost 6 bases, and 8 bases stayed unmatched. This CDR3 has 15 amino acids. CDR1 and CDR2 from the germline V gene are KGHSH and LQKENI. CDR3 loop: CASSPPVSGGQTQYF. As DNA, the CDR3 is TGTGCCAGCTCACCTCCAGTTAGCGGGGGCCAGACCCAGTACTTC. The variable domain in full, completed from reference TRBV18 and TRBJ2-5, reads NAGVMQNPRHLVRRRGQEARLRCSPMKGHSHVYWYRQLPEEGLKFMVYLQKENIIDESGMPKERFSAEFPKEGPSILRIQQVVRGDSAAYFCASSPPVSGGQTQYFGPGTRLLVL.

This clone was detected once. This rearrangement joins TRBV30 to TRBJ1-2, with no clear D. This CDR3 region has 13 residues. Germline V gene data show CDR1 as GTSNPN and CDR2 as SVGIG (reference sequence). V was pared by 0 bases and J by 5 bases, with 10 bases between. In nucleotides, the CDR3 is TGTGCCTGGAGTGTACGGTGGAGTTATGGCTACACCTTC. As protein: CAWSVRWSYGYTF.

This chain uses TRBV3-1 (or the pseudogene TRBV3-2) with TRBJ2-1; D is unresolved. CDR1 LGHDT and CDR2 YNNKEL come from the germline V gene (reference sequence). CDR3 length equals 17 residues. The ends were cut back, 0 bases at V and 0 bases at J, with 12 bases in the middle. In DNA form, the CDR3 reads TGTGCCAGCAGCCAAGATCGGGTGCTAAGCTCCTACAATGAGCAGTTCTTC. Protein product: CASSQDRVLSSYNEQFF.